This T cell receptor (beta chain) originates from a study of patients and donors after allogeneic stem cell transplantation. TCRdb re-analysed the RT-PCR reads in MiXCR, keeping a single row per CDR3 protein. The repertoire holds roughly 250,000 distinct CDR3 sequences, with less than 15% as singletons. This clonotype was picked up many times. Material for sequencing was blood, either unsorted or a sorted T cell fraction (not recorded which). The TCR comes from a human donor who was either an allogeneic HSCT recipient or a stem cell or donor lymphocyte infusion donor (not recorded which). It is not recorded whose cells these are; they may come from a transplant donor.

The CDR3, as DNA: TGTGCCAGCAAAACGCCGACGGCTAGCAATCAGCCCCAGCATTTT. Protein: CASKTPTASNQPQHF. The chain combines TRBV28 with TRBJ1-5; D is ambiguous. This CDR3 comprises 15 residues. V lost 7 bases and J lost 0, with 13 bases in between. The germline gives CDR1 MDHEN, CDR2 SYDVKM.